The source of this TCR beta chain is a study of T-cell reconstitution after alpha-beta-depleted transplantation in children (TCRdb year 2016). Study-wide context: Using TCR repertoire profiling, the study quantitatively followed how T-cell immune reconstitution unfolded in children after TCRalphabeta/CD19-depleted allogeneic hematopoietic cell transplantation. Study-wide conclusions, independent of this receptor: The apparently early alphabetaT-cell count recovery about two months after transplant was reportedly dependent on only several hundred rapidly expanded clones derived from non-depleted graft cells. In some patients, high TCRbeta diversity at day 60 was attributed to recipient T cells and intrathymic progenitors that had survived conditioning. The frequencies of hyperexpanded clones fell over the following months, and after one year, T-cell counts and TCRbeta diversity were mostly attributed to newly produced T cells.

Libraries were built with PCR. Data came from an Illumina HiSeq 2500. To normalize quantification of the TCRbeta repertoire, the TCR libraries were built with molecular barcoding that relied on unique molecular identifiers. TCRdb took the public reads, trimmed them with fastp at Q25, ran MiXCR for clone calling and kept in-frame beta chains. Each CDR3 protein appears once, grouped with its most common genes and DNA. Within this sample are hundreds of thousands of distinct CDR3 sequences, with approximately 15% of them counted one time only. The ten largest clones represent under 6% of the sample. This clonotype was counted only a few times. No cognate antigen has been identified for it. No base-level quality is on record; no much larger clone is a single base apart. This sample's treatment or condition label indicates: allogeneic hematopoietic cell transplantation with graft depleted of TCRalphabeta T cells and CD19 B cells. TCRalphabeta/CD19-depleted allogeneic hematopoietic cell grafts were given to the transplant recipients, all of whom were children.

CDR1 and CDR2, per the germline V gene, are SQVTM and ANQGSEA. The CDR3 runs 12 residues from the cysteine to the phenylalanine. Here the CDR3 DNA is all that survives: 36 bases in frame from base 1. V loses 6 bases, J loses 7 bases, and the germline ends lie 15 bases apart. The sample consisted of PBMCs, mostly from graft donor cells, taken 360 days after TCRalphabeta/CD19-depleted stem cell transplant. This receptor was obtained from a male patient between 10 and 17 years old who had a stem cell transplant for acute lymphoblastic leukemia, so the T cells may come from the graft donor. The rearrangement joined TRBV29-1 to TRBJ1-1; no D segment can be confidently identified. The CDR3 sequence is CSVEQPPDEAFF. In nucleotides, the sequence is TGCAGCGTGGAACAGCCGCCCGATGAAGCTTTCTTT.